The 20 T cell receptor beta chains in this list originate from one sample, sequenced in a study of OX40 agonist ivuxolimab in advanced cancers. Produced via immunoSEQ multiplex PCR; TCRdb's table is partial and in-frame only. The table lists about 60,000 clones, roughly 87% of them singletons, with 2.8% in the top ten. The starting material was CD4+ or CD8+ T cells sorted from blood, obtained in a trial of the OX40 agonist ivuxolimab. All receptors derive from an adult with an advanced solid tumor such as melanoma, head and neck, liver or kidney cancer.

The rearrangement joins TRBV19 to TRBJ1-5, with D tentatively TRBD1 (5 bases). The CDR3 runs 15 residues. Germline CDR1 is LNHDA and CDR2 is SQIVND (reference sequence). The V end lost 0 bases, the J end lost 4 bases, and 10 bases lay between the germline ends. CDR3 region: CASSIEGWGNQPQHF. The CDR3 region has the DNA TGTGCCAGTAGTATAGAGGGGTGGGGGAATCAGCCCCAGCATTTT.

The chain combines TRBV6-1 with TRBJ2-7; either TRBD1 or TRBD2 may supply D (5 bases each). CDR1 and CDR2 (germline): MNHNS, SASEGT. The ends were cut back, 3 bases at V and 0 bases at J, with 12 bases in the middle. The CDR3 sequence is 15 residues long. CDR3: CASSDLGTYSYEQYF. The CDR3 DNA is TGTGCCAGCAGTGACCTCGGGACCTACTCCTACGAGCAGTACTTC.

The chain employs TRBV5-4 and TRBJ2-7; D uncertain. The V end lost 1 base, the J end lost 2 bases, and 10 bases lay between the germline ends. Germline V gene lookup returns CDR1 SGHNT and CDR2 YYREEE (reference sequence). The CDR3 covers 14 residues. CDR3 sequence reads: CASSLYYSPYEQYF. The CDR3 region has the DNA TGTGCCAGCAGCTTGTATTACAGCCCCTACGAGCAGTACTTC. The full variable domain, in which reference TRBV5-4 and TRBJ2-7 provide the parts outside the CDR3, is ETGVTQSPTHLIKTRGQQVTLRCSSQSGHNTVSWYQQALGQGPQFIFQYYREEENGRGNFPPRFSGLQFPNYSSELNVNALELDDSALYLCASSLYYSPYEQYFGPGTRLTVT.

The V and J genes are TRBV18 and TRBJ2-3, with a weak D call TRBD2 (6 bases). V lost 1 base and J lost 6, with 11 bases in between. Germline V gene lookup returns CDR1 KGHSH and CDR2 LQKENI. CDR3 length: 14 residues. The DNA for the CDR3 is TGTGCCAGCTCACCACTGGGGGGTGTTGATACGCAGTATTTT. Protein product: CASSPLGGVDTQYF.

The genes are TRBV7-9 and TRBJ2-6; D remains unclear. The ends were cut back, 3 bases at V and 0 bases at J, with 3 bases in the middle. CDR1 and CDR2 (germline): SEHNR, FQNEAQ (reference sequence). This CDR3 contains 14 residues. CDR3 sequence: CASSFDSGANVLTF. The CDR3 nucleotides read TGTGCCAGCAGCTTTGACTCTGGGGCCAACGTCCTGACTTTC.

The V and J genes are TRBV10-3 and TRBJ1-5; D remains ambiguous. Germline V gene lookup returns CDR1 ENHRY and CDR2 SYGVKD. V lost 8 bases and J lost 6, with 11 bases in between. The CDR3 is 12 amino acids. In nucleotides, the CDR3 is TGTGCCATCTCGGCTGGAGCTCAGCCCCAGCATTTT. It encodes CAISAGAQPQHF.

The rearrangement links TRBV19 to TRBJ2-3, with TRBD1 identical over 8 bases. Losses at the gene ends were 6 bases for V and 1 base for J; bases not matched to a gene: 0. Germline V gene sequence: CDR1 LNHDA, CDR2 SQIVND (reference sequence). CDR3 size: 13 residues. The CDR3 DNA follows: TGTGCCAGTAGGACAGGGGGCACAGATACGCAGTATTTT. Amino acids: CASRTGGTDTQYF.

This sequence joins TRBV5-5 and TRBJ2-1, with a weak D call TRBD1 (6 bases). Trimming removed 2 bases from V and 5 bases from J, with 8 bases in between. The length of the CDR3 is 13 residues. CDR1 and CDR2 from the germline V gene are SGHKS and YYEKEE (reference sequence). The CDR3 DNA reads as TGTGCCAGCAGCTTAGCAGGGGACAATGAGCAGTTCTTC. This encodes CASSLAGDNEQFF.

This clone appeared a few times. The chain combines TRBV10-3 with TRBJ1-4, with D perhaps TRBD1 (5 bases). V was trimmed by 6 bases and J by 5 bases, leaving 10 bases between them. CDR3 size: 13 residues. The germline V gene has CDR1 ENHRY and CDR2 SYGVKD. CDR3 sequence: CAISRDGNEKLFF. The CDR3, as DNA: TGTGCCATCAGCCGGGACGGAAATGAAAAACTGTTTTTT.

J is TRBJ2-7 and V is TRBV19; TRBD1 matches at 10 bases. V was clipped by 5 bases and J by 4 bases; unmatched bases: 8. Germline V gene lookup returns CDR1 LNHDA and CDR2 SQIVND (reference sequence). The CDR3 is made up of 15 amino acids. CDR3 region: CASSRSGTGAYEQYF. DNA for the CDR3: TGTGCCAGTAGTCGATCCGGGACAGGGGCGTACGAGCAGTACTTC.

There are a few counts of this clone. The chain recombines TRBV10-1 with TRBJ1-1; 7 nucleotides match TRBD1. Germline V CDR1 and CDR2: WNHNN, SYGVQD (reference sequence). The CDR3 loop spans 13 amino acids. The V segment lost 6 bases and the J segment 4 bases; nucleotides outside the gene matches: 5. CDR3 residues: CASSTGVGTEAFF. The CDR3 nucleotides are TGCGCCAGCAGCACAGGGGTTGGCACTGAAGCTTTCTTT.

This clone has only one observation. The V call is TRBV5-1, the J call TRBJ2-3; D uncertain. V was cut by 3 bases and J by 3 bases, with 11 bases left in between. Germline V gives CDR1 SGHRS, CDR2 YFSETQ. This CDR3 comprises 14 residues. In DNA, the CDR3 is TGCGCCAGCAGCTCGGGCTTCGGGACAGATACGCAGTATTTT. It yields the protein CASSSGFGTDTQYF.

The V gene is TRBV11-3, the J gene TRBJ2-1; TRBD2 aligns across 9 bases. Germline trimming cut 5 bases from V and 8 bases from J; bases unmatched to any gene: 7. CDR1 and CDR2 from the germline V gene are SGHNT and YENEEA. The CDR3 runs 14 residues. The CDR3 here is CASSHFSGSDEQFF. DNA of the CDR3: TGTGCCAGCAGCCACTTTAGCGGGAGCGATGAGCAGTTCTTC. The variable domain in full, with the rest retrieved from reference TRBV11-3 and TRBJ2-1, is EAGVVQSPRYKIIEKKQPVAFWCNPISGHNTLYWYLQNLGQGPELLIRYENEEAVDDSQLPKDRFSAERLKGVDSTLKIQPAELGDSAVYLCASSHFSGSDEQFFGPGTRLTVL.

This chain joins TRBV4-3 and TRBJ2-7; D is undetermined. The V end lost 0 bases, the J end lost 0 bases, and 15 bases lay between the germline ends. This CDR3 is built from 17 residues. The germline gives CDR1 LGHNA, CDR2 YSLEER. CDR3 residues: CASSQESLWGSSYEQYF. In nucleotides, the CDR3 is TGCGCCAGCAGCCAAGAATCATTGTGGGGAAGCTCCTACGAGCAGTACTTC.

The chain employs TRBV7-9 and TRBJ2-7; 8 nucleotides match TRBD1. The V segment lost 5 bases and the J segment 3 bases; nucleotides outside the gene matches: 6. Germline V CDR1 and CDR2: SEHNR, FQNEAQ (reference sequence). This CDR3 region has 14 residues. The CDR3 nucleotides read TGTGCCAGCAGCCCCGGACAGGGAATCTACGAGCAGTACTTC. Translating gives CASSPGQGIYEQYF.

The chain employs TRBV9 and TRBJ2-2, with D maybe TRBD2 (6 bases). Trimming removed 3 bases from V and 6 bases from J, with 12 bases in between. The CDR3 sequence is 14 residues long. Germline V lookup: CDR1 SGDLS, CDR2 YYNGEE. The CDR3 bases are TGTGCCAGCAGCGGGCTAGGGAGGTCCGGGGAGCTGTTTTTT. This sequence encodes CASSGLGRSGELFF.

The CDR3 loop reads CASRTGAEYYGYTF. In nucleotides, the CDR3 is TGTGCCAGCAGGACAGGGGCGGAATACTATGGCTACACCTTC. The chain joins TRBV28 to TRBJ1-2, with 8 positions matching TRBD1. The length of the CDR3 is 14 residues. Trimming at V came to 6 bases and at J to 3 bases, leaving 6 bases not matched to a gene. Germline V gene lookup returns CDR1 MDHEN and CDR2 SYDVKM.

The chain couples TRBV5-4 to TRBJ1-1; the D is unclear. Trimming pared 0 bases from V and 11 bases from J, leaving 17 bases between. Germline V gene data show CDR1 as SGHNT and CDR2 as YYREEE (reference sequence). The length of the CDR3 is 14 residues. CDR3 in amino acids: CASSLGIASIGAFF. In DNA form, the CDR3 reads TGTGCCAGCAGCTTGGGAATCGCGTCGATCGGGGCTTTCTTT.

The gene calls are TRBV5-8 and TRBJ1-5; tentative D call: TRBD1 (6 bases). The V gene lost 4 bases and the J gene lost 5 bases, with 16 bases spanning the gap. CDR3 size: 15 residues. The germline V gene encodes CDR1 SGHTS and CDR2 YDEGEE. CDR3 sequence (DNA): TGTGCCAGCAGCGAACTACAGGGTGCTGATCAGCCCCAGCATTTT. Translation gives CASSELQGADQPQHF. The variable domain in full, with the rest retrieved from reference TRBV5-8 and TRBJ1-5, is EAGVTQSPTHLIKTRGQQATLRCSPISGHTSVYWYQQALGLGLQFLLWYDEGEERNRGNFPPRFSGRQFPNYSSELNVNALELEDSALYLCASSELQGADQPQHFGDGTRLSIL.

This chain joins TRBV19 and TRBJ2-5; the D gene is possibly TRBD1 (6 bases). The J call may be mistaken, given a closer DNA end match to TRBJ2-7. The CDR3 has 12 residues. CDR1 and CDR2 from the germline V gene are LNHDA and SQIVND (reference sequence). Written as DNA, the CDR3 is TGTGCCAGTTCAGGACAGTCCTACGAGCAGTACTTC. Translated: CASSGQSYEQYF.